What follows describes a single TCR beta chain. The sample originates from a study of blood T cell repertoires in COVID-19. The wider study: Samples representing acute and convalescent COVID-19 were sourced from the United States, Italy and Spain. T cells, B-cell-depleted T cells, or PBMCs supplied cDNA or gDNA.

Germline-derived CDR1 and CDR2 are SGHRS and YFSETQ. V was shortened by 1 base and J by 6 bases, with 14 bases between the two germline ends. The CDR3 has 15 residues. Authors' methods: The assay estimated nucleated cells by amplifying reference gene primers. Clones were read by immunoSEQ multiplex PCR, and TCRdb kept only the in-frame ones, dropping some. V, J and clone size are those of that table, while D and trimming were read from the DNA. The sample includes more than 95,000 clones, approximately 82% seen only once; the top ten take 10% to 15%. This chain uses TRBV5-1 with TRBJ1-5; the D gene is possibly TRBD1 (6 bases). The sample consisted of peripheral blood. This sequence was found in a man aged 60 to 69 with acute or convalescent COVID-19. CDR3 in DNA: TGCGCCAGCAGCTTGACAGGGAGCGTTGGTCAGCCCCAGCATTTT. Translating it yields CASSLTGSVGQPQHF.